Presented here are 29 T cell receptor beta chains from one specimen sequenced in a study of T cells after yellow fever vaccination. MiXCR, run by TCRdb on the 5' RACE reads, gives a single entry per CDR3 protein. The table records tens of thousands of distinct CDR3 sequences, approximately 7% of them present only once. This specimen consisted of CD8+ T cells sorted from PBMCs, obtained approximately 16 days after the first yellow fever vaccination. Every receptor here comes from a man younger than 35 who received the YFV17D yellow fever vaccine.

This clonotype was detected many times. The chain links TRBV20-1 to TRBJ1-1, with D unresolved. V was shortened by 0 bases and J by 7 bases, with 15 bases between the two germline ends. The V gene's germline CDR1 is DFQATT and CDR2 SNEGSKA (reference sequence). This CDR3 has 14 residues. The CDR3 loop reads CSARDLKARDEAFF. The CDR3 nucleotides read TGCAGTGCTAGAGATCTTAAGGCCCGGGATGAAGCTTTCTTT.

This clonotype came up many times. The V and J genes are TRBV5-1 and TRBJ1-1; TRBD1 matches at 8 bases. Per germline, CDR1 SGHRS and CDR2 YFSETQ. Unmatched junction bases numbered 4, after V lost 3 bases and J lost 3 bases. CDR3 length equals 14 residues. In DNA form, the CDR3 reads TGCGCCAGCAGCTCCCAGGGGGCACACACTGAAGCTTTCTTT. Amino acid sequence: CASSSQGAHTEAFF.

This clonotype came up many times. The rearrangement joins TRBV7-2 to TRBJ2-2; D is uncertain. The V end was cut by 1 base, the J end by 5 bases, with 11 bases between. CDR1 and CDR2 from the germline V gene are SGHTA and FQGNSA. This CDR3 spans 15 amino acids. The CDR3 loop is CASSLVRLKTGELFF. Written as DNA, the CDR3 is TGTGCCAGCAGCTTAGTTCGTTTGAAAACCGGGGAGCTGTTTTTT.

The J gene is TRBJ1-1, the V gene TRBV13; 7 positions agree with TRBD1. The CDR3 length is 15 residues. V dropped 6 bases and J dropped 3; count of bases not matched to a gene: 10. Germline CDR1 is PRHDT and CDR2 is FYEKMQ (reference sequence). CDR3 DNA: TGTGCCAGCAGATGGAAGGGGGCCTTTGACACTGAAGCTTTCTTT. Its protein is CASRWKGAFDTEAFF.

This clonotype came up many times. V and J are TRBV13 and TRBJ1-5; D remains ambiguous. V lost 5 bases to trimming and J lost 4 bases, with 6 bases between them. Germline CDR1 is PRHDT and CDR2 is FYEKMQ (reference sequence). This CDR3 is built from 12 residues. CDR3 nucleotide sequence: TGTGCCAGCAGCGTGGAGAATCAGCCCCAGCATTTT. Translation gives CASSVENQPQHF.

This clonotype was observed many times. The chain employs TRBV23-1 and TRBJ2-4; D remains unclear. TRBV23-1 is an open reading frame, and its role is uncertain. The CDR3 consists of 14 residues. V lost 2 bases and J 0 bases, leaving 5 bases between the germline ends. The CDR3 sequence is CASSQRRAKNIQYF. The CDR3 DNA reads TGCGCCAGCAGTCAAAGAAGAGCCAAAAACATTCAGTACTTC.

A few counts support this clonotype. V is TRBV7-2 and J is TRBJ1-6, with TRBD1 matching 7 bases. The CDR3 length is 15 residues. Germline CDR1 SGHTA, CDR2 FQGNSA. V lost 5 bases, J lost 6 bases, and 7 bases stayed unmatched. In DNA, the CDR3 is TGTGCCAGCAGCCGAACCCGACAGGGTAATTCACCCCTCCACTTT. Translation gives CASSRTRQGNSPLHF.

At least ten counts were recorded for this clonotype. The J gene is TRBJ2-7, the V gene TRBV4-2, with D unresolved. The CDR3 loop spans 14 amino acids. Germline CDR1 LGHNA, CDR2 YNFKEQ. V lost 2 bases and J 0 bases, leaving 8 bases between the germline ends. The CDR3 sequence: CASSQTTGSYEQYV. In nucleotides, the CDR3 is TGTGCCAGCAGCCAAACGACGGGCTCCTACGAGCAGTACGTC.

As for this clonotype: This may be a read error, as it is one base from a much larger clone. The CDR3 DNA sequence: TGCAGTGCTATGGTTAGCCTCAATGAGCAGTTCTTC. This codes for CSAMVSLNEQFF. The genes are TRBV20-1 and TRBJ2-1; D gene unclear. V was cut by 4 bases and J by 6 bases, with 10 bases left in between. The CDR3 totals 12 residues. CDR1 DFQATT and CDR2 SNEGSKA come from the germline V gene (reference sequence).

This clonotype occurred many times. V gene TRBV4-3 combines with J gene TRBJ2-7; maybe TRBD1 (5 bases). V dropped 0 bases and J dropped 3 bases, with 9 bases sitting between them. Germline assignment: CDR1 LGHNA and CDR2 YSLEER. The CDR3 runs to 14 residues. The CDR3 bases are TGCGCCAGCAGCCAAGAAATAGGGGACTACGAGCAGTACTTC. This codes for CASSQEIGDYEQYF.

In this sample, this clonotype turned up many times. The V call is TRBV5-1, the J call TRBJ2-1, with TRBD2 matching over 15 bases. The V gene's germline CDR1 is SGHRS and CDR2 YFSETQ. The CDR3 consists of 18 residues. Trimming cost V 4 bases and J 0 bases; bases outside gene matches: 5. In DNA, the CDR3 is TGCGCCAGCAGCCCGCAGGGACTAGCGGGGGGCTCCTACAATGAGCAGTTCTTC. This gives the protein CASSPQGLAGGSYNEQFF.

This clonotype was counted many times. V usage is TRBV4-1 and J usage is TRBJ2-7, with D perhaps being TRBD1 or TRBD2 (5 bases each). Germline V lookup: CDR1 MGHRA, CDR2 YSYEKL. The CDR3 is made up of 14 amino acids. Trimming took off 4 bases at V and 2 bases at J, with 12 bases between the two ends. The CDR3 sequence: CASSLRDGPYEQYF. The CDR3 DNA reads as TGCGCCAGCAGCCTCCGGGACGGGCCCTACGAGCAGTACTTC.

This clonotype occurred many times. This chain links TRBV28 with TRBJ2-3, with D possibly matching TRBD1 (6 bases). Per the germline V gene, CDR1 is MDHEN and CDR2 is SYDVKM. Between the trimmed V and J ends, which lost 2 bases and 5 bases, there was a span of 11 bases. The CDR3 has 14 amino acids. The CDR3 reads CASSLPGAKDTQYF. The CDR3, as DNA: TGTGCCAGCAGTTTACCAGGGGCTAAAGATACGCAGTATTTT.

This clonotype was observed many times. The chain is built from TRBV7-8 and TRBJ1-6; D call uncertain. The V gene lost 5 bases and the J gene lost 7 bases, with 15 bases spanning the gap. CDR3 size: 15 residues. Germline V gene sequence: CDR1 SGHVS, CDR2 FQNEAQ. The CDR3 spells CASSPSAVWNSPLHF. The CDR3 nucleotides are TGTGCCAGCAGCCCCTCGGCCGTGTGGAATTCACCCCTCCACTTT.

This clonotype was detected ten times or more. The chain has TRBV6-2 or TRBV6-3 and TRBJ2-1; 8 bases align to TRBD2. CDR1 and CDR2 from the germline V gene are MNHEY and SVGEGT. The CDR3 contains 14 residues. The trim removed 7 bases at V and 4 bases at J, leaving 6 bases unmatched. CDR3 region: CASTIAGIYNEQFF. The DNA for the CDR3 is TGTGCCAGCACAATAGCGGGAATTTACAATGAGCAGTTCTTC.

This clonotype was found many times. The V gene is TRBV3-1, the J gene TRBJ1-2; the D is unclear. This CDR3 is 16 amino acids long. Trimming pared 5 bases from V and 3 bases from J, leaving 19 bases between. The germline gives CDR1 LGHDT, CDR2 YNNKEL (reference sequence). The CDR3 region is CASSDPPEMMYYGYTF. Here the CDR3 DNA reads TGTGCCAGCAGCGATCCGCCGGAGATGATGTACTATGGCTACACCTTC.

Points on this clonotype: An end of the junction does not agree with germline; a read error may underlie this. For the CDR3, the DNA is TGTGCCAGCAGCTCGGGAGGGGCGGGGGGCTACCATGAGACCCAGTACTTC. It is translated as CASSSGGAGGYHETQYF. V gene TRBV11-2 combines with J gene TRBJ2-5; 8 bases match TRBD2. There are 17 residues in the CDR3. Germline CDR1 is SGHAT and CDR2 is FQNNGV.

This chain links TRBV7-7 with TRBJ2-3; 9 bases align to TRBD1. Germline CDR1 SSHAT, CDR2 FNYEAQ (reference sequence). V shed 5 bases and J 3 bases; nucleotides not matched to a gene: 9. This CDR3 is 16 amino acids long. The CDR3 nucleotides are TGTGCCAGCAGCGCCGGGACAGGGAGGAGGACAGATACGCAGTATTTT. Amino acid sequence: CASSAGTGRRTDTQYF.

This clonotype has a count of ten or more. This chain uses TRBV12-3 or TRBV12-4 with TRBJ1-4; D not resolved. V dropped 1 base and J dropped 7 bases, with 4 bases sitting between them. This CDR3 is 12 amino acids long. CDR3 loop: CASSLGAEKLFF. The CDR3, as DNA: TGTGCCAGCAGTTTAGGAGCTGAAAAACTGTTTTTT.

This clonotype appeared many times. The CDR3 reads CASSWRRAEAFF. As DNA, the CDR3 is TGTGCCAGCAGCTGGAGGAGGGCTGAAGCTTTCTTT. This chain connects TRBV7-9 to TRBJ1-1; D not resolved. The V and J ends lost 4 bases and 6 bases respectively, with 9 bases between them. The CDR3 sequence is 12 residues long. Germline V gives CDR1 SEHNR, CDR2 FQNEAQ (reference sequence).

This clonotype was counted many times. The chain combines TRBV5-6 with TRBJ2-5; no clear D gene. The CDR3 length is 13 residues. The germline V gene has CDR1 SGHDT and CDR2 YYEEEE. V was pared by 0 bases and J by 5 bases, with 8 bases between. The CDR3 spells CASSLVGSETQYF. The CDR3 bases are TGTGCCAGCAGCTTGGTCGGGTCGGAGACCCAGTACTTC.

This clonotype appeared once. V and J are TRBV5-6 and TRBJ2-1, with D perhaps matching TRBD2 (5 bases). The CDR3 length is 14 residues. The V gene's germline CDR1 is SGHDT and CDR2 YYEEEE. Trimming pared 9 bases from V and 3 bases from J, leaving 16 bases between. The CDR3 is CAMGPGVLYNEQFF. The DNA of the CDR3 is TGTGCCATGGGCCCCGGGGTACTCTACAATGAGCAGTTCTTC.

This clonotype was observed many times. The CDR3 DNA reads TGTGCCACCAGCAGGACAGGAGGGCATGAGCAGTTCTTC. This sequence encodes CATSRTGGHEQFF. The V gene is TRBV15, the J gene TRBJ2-1; D possibly matches TRBD1 or TRBD2 (6 bases each). V lost 3 bases and J lost 8, with 11 bases in between. CDR3 size: 13 residues. Germline V gene data show CDR1 as LNHNV and CDR2 as YYDKDF (reference sequence). Together with reference TRBV15 and TRBJ2-1, the CDR3 gives the full variable domain: DAMVIQNPRYQVTQFGKPVTLSCSQTLNHNVMYWYQQKSSQAPKLLFHYYDKDFNNEADTPDNFQSRRPNTSFCFLDIRSPGLGDTAMYLCATSRTGGHEQFFGPGTRLTVL.

There are many counts of this clonotype. This rearrangement joins TRBV6-1 to TRBJ2-3, with 9 bases fitting TRBD2. Per the germline V gene, CDR1 is MNHNS and CDR2 is SASEGT. V lost 8 bases to trimming and J lost 6 bases; unmatched junction nucleotides: 6. CDR3 length equals 13 residues. The CDR3 coding sequence is TGTGCCAGCGCGGGGGGGCCCGGGGATACGCAGTATTTT. Translation: CASAGGPGDTQYF.

This clonotype has at least ten counts. The chain couples TRBV9 to TRBJ1-1, with 7 bases that match TRBD1. J gave up 5 bases and V 3 bases, and 10 bases lay outside the gene matches. The CDR3 runs to 15 residues. CDR1 and CDR2 (germline): SGDLS, YYNGEE. In DNA form, the CDR3 reads TGTGCCAGCAGCGCTCGGGACAGAGGGGGGACTGAAGCTTTCTTT. It translates to CASSARDRGGTEAFF.

This clonotype was recorded many times. This rearrangement joins TRBV7-2 to TRBJ1-2; D is ambiguous. V was clipped by 5 bases and J by 8 bases, with 12 bases between them. CDR3 length: 12 amino acids. Germline V CDR1 and CDR2: SGHTA, FQGNSA. CDR3 loop: CASSEGYTGYTF. The CDR3 nucleotides are TGTGCCAGCAGCGAAGGCTATACGGGCTACACCTTC.

This clonotype was observed a handful of times. The chain joins TRBV12-5 to TRBJ1-1; D gene uncertain. The CDR3 loop spans 18 amino acids. V lost 3 bases, J lost 0 bases, and 20 bases lay in between. CDR1 is LGHNT, CDR2 FRNRAP, per germline. The CDR3 bases are TGTGCTAGTGGTTTCTTCCTCGCGACGGTCAATCTGAACACTGAAGCTTTCTTT. It translates to CASGFFLATVNLNTEAFF. Using reference TRBV12-5 and TRBJ1-1 for the parts outside the CDR3, the full variable domain is DARVTQTPRHKVTEMGQEVTMRCQPILGHNTVFWYRQTMMQGLELLAYFRNRAPLDDSGMPKDRFSAEMPDATLATLKIQPSEPRDSAVYFCASGFFLATVNLNTEAFFGQGTRLTVV.

This clonotype has a count of ten or more. The chain links TRBV25-1 to TRBJ1-2; D gene ambiguous. Germline loops: CDR1 MGHDK, CDR2 SYGVNS. V lost 3 bases to trimming and J lost 8 bases, with 10 bases between them. This CDR3 has 12 residues. In nucleotides, the CDR3 is TGTGCCAGCAGTGAGCACGGCAGAGGCTACACCTTC. Residues: CASSEHGRGYTF.

This clonotype was recorded many times. This chain connects TRBV20-1 to TRBJ2-2, with unresolved D. V was clipped by 3 bases and J by 1 base, with 6 bases between them. This CDR3 comprises 13 residues. Germline lookup yields CDR1 DFQATT and CDR2 SNEGSKA (reference sequence). CDR3 coding DNA: TGCAGTGCTAGGGCAGGGAACACCGGGGAGCTGTTTTTT. It translates to CSARAGNTGELFF.